Sequencing of this TCR beta chain was carried out in a study of control samples from healthy donors and cancer patients. Data came from immunoSEQ multiplex PCR; TCRdb stores just in-frame clones and leaves some out. This sample yields 100,000 to 150,000 clones, of which 87% are seen a single time; approximately 2.9% belongs to the top ten. Germline V gene lookup returns CDR1 SGHRS and CDR2 YFSETQ. Trimming shortened V by 0 bases and J by 0 bases, and 7 bases separated the two germline ends. The CDR3 length is 15 residues. The J gene is TRBJ1-3, the V gene TRBV5-1, with D maybe TRBD1 (5 bases). The receptor comes from a man between 60 and 75 years old in good health. Sequenced: blood. CDR3 DNA sequence: TGCGCCAGCAGCTTGGCCAGGGACTCTGGAAACACCATATATTTT. Its protein product is CASSLARDSGNTIYF.